This passage covers 18 T cell receptor delta chains from one sample sequenced in a study of gamma-delta T cells after stem cell transplantation. TCRdb processed the RT-PCR reads again with the CATT caller. The sample shows over a thousand delta-chain clones, roughly 2.9% of them seen only once. The sequenced sample was gamma-delta T cells. All receptors come from a human donor. It is not recorded whose cells these are; they may come from a transplant donor.

About this clone: This likely reflects a read error, since a far larger clone is one base away. Within the sample, other DNA sequences also encode this same CDR3. This rearrangement joins TRDV2 to TRDJ3; 11 bases agree with TRDD3. The germline V gene encodes CDR1 GEAIGNYY and CDR2 EKD. Trimming took 0 bases from V and 4 from J; bases not matched to a gene: 7. This CDR3 comprises 19 residues. DNA for the CDR3: TGTGCCTGTGACACCGCTGGGGGATACCCGGATTGGGACACCCGACAGATGTTTTTC. It translates to CACDTAGGYPDWDTRQMFF.

Of note for this clone: TCRdb's listed protein matches a much larger clone and diverges from this DNA's translation at residue 5, likely through a read error; the protein shown comes from the DNA. The chain carries TRDV2 and TRDJ1; 7 nucleotides match TRDD3. CDR1 is GEAIGNYY, CDR2 EKD, per germline. The CDR3 runs to 20 residues. The trim removed 3 bases at V and 0 bases at J, leaving 21 bases unmatched. CDR3 bases: TGTGCCTGTGACGCGCTGGGGGTTTCCAACTATCGTTTTGACACCGATAAACTCATCTTT. As protein: CACDALGVSNYRFDTDKLIF.

A note on this clone: The protein TCRdb gives is from a much larger clone and does not agree with this DNA's translation at residue 13, likely a read error; the protein shown here comes from the DNA. The chain couples TRDV2 to TRDJ2; D is perhaps TRDD3 (5 bases). The CDR3 contains 15 residues. Per germline, CDR1 GEAIGNYY and CDR2 EKD. CDR3 region: CACDTLDAGTAQPFF. CDR3 nucleotides: TGTGCCTGTGACACCTTGGATGCGGGGACAGCACAACCCTTCTTT.

This clone was observed many times. This likely came from a read error, as a far larger clone is one base away. The chain joins TRDV2 to TRDJ1; 10 bases are a match to TRDD3. Trimming at V came to 0 bases and at J to 3 bases, leaving 3 bases not matched to a gene. From germline, CDR1 is GEAIGNYY and CDR2 EKD. CDR3 length equals 15 residues. CDR3 bases: TGTGCCTGTGACACCGCAGGGGGATACGCCGATAAACTCATCTTT. Its translation is CACDTAGGYADKLIF.

This clone was seen a handful of times. TCRdb's protein, taken from a much larger clone, differs from this DNA's translation at residue 4, likely owing to a read error; the protein displayed comes from the DNA. V usage is TRDV2 and J usage is TRDJ1, with TRDD3 matching over 10 bases. There are 20 residues in the CDR3. V lost 5 bases, J lost 0 bases, and 20 bases stayed unmatched. Looked up from germline, CDR1 is GEAIGNYY and CDR2 is EKD. The CDR3 spells CACGPLGDSGGQDNTDKLIF. CDR3 coding DNA: TGTGCCTGTGGCCCACTGGGGGATTCGGGTGGACAGGATAACACCGATAAACTCATCTTT.

About this clone itself: The TCRdb protein, from a much larger clone, departs from this DNA's translation at residue 4, likely by read error; the protein shown derives from the DNA. The V gene is TRDV2, the J gene TRDJ1, with 10 bases lining up with TRDD3. The CDR3 has 20 amino acids. V dropped 5 bases and J dropped 0; count of bases not matched to a gene: 20. Germline V lookup: CDR1 GEAIGNYY, CDR2 EKD. Here the CDR3 DNA reads TGTGCCTGTGTCCCACTGGGGGATTCGGGTGGACAGGATAACACCGATAAACTCATCTTT. It specifies CACVPLGDSGGQDNTDKLIF.

Only a few counts were recorded for this clone. The V call is TRDV2, the J call TRDJ1; 12 bases agree with TRDD3. J lost 1 base, V lost 3 bases, and 5 bases had no gene match. The CDR3 has 16 amino acids. Germline V gene sequence: CDR1 GEAIGNYY, CDR2 EKD. CDR3 sequence (DNA): TGTGCCTGTGACCTACTGGGGGATACCACCACCGATAAACTCATCTTT. This codes for CACDLLGDTTTDKLIF.

Details on this clone: At one boundary the junction diverges from the germline segment, which might be a read error. This rearrangement joins TRDV2 to TRDJ1, with D perhaps TRDD3 (5 bases). Per germline, CDR1 GEAIGNYY and CDR2 EKD. CDR3 size: 19 residues. The CDR3 protein is CACVTIYLTGVYHTDQLIF. The CDR3 nucleotides read TGTGCCTGTGTCACAATATACCTTACTGGTGTATACCACACCGATCAACTCATCTTT.

On this clone itself: A far larger clone is a single base away, which makes a read error likely. J is TRDJ2 and V is TRDV2, with 7 nucleotides matching TRDD3. The V and J ends lost 4 bases and 6 bases, in that order; junction bases with no gene match: 13. The germline CDR1 and CDR2 sequences are GEAIGNYY and EKD. This CDR3 is 16 amino acids long. CDR3 sequence reads: CACESLGDKKAAQLFF. The CDR3 DNA is TGTGCCTGTGAAAGTCTTGGGGATAAGAAGGCAGCACAACTCTTCTTT.

About this clone: TCRdb shows a much larger clone's protein in place of this DNA's translation, and the two differ at residue 15, likely through a read error; the protein shown is translated from the DNA. The rearrangement links TRDV2 to TRDJ1; 12 bases are shared with TRDD3. This CDR3 is 17 amino acids long. Germline V CDR1 and CDR2: GEAIGNYY, EKD. The DNA for the CDR3 is TGTGCCTGTGACACCGTACTGGGGGATACTAACACCGATAAACCCATCTTT. It specifies CACDTVLGDTNTDKPIF.

Details on this clone: This likely stems from a read error, as it lies one base from a far larger clone. The rearrangement links TRDV2 to TRDJ1; 12 bases map to TRDD3. CDR1 is GEAIGNYY, CDR2 EKD, per germline. With V trimmed by 1 base and J by 7 bases, 3 bases remained unmatched. There are 14 residues in the CDR3. The CDR3 here is CACDTLGDTVKLIF. The CDR3 DNA is TGTGCCTGTGACACTCTGGGGGATACGGTTAAACTCATCTTT.

Regarding this clone: The translation of this DNA and the TCRdb protein of a much larger clone differ at residue 11, probably owing to a read error; the protein shown here is translated from the DNA. The chain carries TRDV2 and TRDJ1; a weak D match, TRDD3 (6 bases). Germline CDR1 is GEAIGNYY and CDR2 is EKD. V was trimmed by 0 bases and J by 0 bases, leaving 16 bases between them. The CDR3 extends over 17 amino acids. The CDR3 nucleotides read TGTGCCTGTGACACCGTCGGGGGACCTATGCACACCGATAAACTCATCTTT. It encodes CACDTVGGPMHTDKLIF.

This clone counts as medium-sized (0.01 to 0.1%). A much larger clone sits a single nucleotide away, making a read error possible. J is TRDJ1 and V is TRDV2; 12 nucleotides match TRDD3. V lost 5 bases, J lost 7 bases, and 7 bases stayed unmatched. Germline V gives CDR1 GEAIGNYY, CDR2 EKD. This CDR3 contains 14 residues. DNA for the CDR3: TGTGCCTGTGGCACTCTGGGGGATACGTTTAAACTCATCTTT. This encodes CACGTLGDTFKLIF.

This clone has more than one count but fewer than ten. This likely came from a read error, as a far larger clone is one base away. Other DNA variants within this sample encode the same CDR3. V gene TRDV2 combines with J gene TRDJ1; D possibly corresponds to TRDD3 (6 bases). The CDR3 sequence is 22 residues long. The germline CDR1 and CDR2 sequences are GEAIGNYY and EKD. CDR3 loop: CACDTMLGVDQAPLRGTDKLIF. The DNA for the CDR3 is TGCGCCTGTGACACGATGTTGGGGGTCGACCAAGCCCCGTTGCGCGGCACCGATAAACTCATCTTT.

Points on this clone: This is likely an artifact of a read error, given a far larger clone one base away. The sample has other DNA sequences that encode this CDR3 too. This chain links TRDV2 with TRDJ1, with D possibly matching TRDD2 (5 bases). This CDR3 is built from 18 residues. CDR1 is GEAIGNYY and CDR2 is EKD in the germline V gene. Trimming pared 3 bases from V and 1 base from J, leaving 23 bases between. For the CDR3, the DNA is TGTGCCTGTGACGCCCTAATCCCTACCTCCCTTGTCACCGATAAACTCATCTTT. Translated: CACDALIPTSLVTDKLIF.

Concerning this clone: This is likely an artifact of a read error, given a far larger clone one base away. CDR3 amino acids: CARDLLGDTQEERYTDKLIF. The CDR3, as DNA: TGTGCCCGTGACCTACTGGGGGATACGCAGGAGGAAAGGTACACCGATAAACTCATCTTT. The chain couples TRDV2 to TRDJ1, with 13 bases fitting TRDD3. The CDR3 loop spans 20 amino acids. Germline loops: CDR1 GEAIGNYY, CDR2 EKD.

This clone was seen more than once but under ten times. This DNA translates differently at residue 6 from the TCRdb protein, which is that of a much larger clone; a read error is likely, and the protein shown is the DNA's own translation. V is TRDV1 and J is TRDJ1; D call uncertain. V lost 4 bases and J 2 bases, leaving 17 bases between the germline ends. The CDR3 is 16 residues long. Germline assignment: CDR1 TSWWSYY and CDR2 QGS. The CDR3 loop is CALGVPFPPLTDKLIF. The CDR3 coding sequence is TGTGCTCTTGGGGTCCCTTTCCCACCCCTTACCGATAAACTCATCTTT.

This clone came up a few times. The protein in TCRdb stems from a much larger clone and differs at residue 15 from this DNA's translation, likely a read error; here the protein is translated from the DNA. This chain joins TRDV2 and TRDJ2; 7 bases are shared with TRDD3. Germline CDR1 is GEAIGNYY and CDR2 is EKD. V was pared by 4 bases and J by 10 bases, with 26 bases of the junction left unmatched. CDR3 length: 19 residues. The CDR3 loop is CACDSLQRTGASEGVQLFF. The CDR3 DNA sequence: TGTGCCTGTGATAGTCTCCAACGTACTGGGGCCTCCGAAGGGGTACAACTCTTCTTT.